A selection of T cell receptor beta chains follows, all from one sample in a study of cytomegalovirus exposure and HLA in healthy donors. Libraries were prepared by immunoSEQ multiplex PCR; TCRdb keeps only in-frame clonotypes and omits some of them. The table includes under 150,000 clones, approximately 82% detected once. The sequenced sample was PBMCs. All receptors come from a man aged 50-60 years in good health and CMV-seronegative. Both conserved end residues are part of each CDR3. A D gene is named only where the DNA matches it firmly. Only some rows state a clone size, as once, few, many or a class for expanded clones.

D gene: TRBD1; V gene: TRBV5-6; clone size: once; J gene: TRBJ2-7; CDR3 protein: CASSFGTGGEQYF; CDR3 DNA: TGTGCCAGCAGCTTCGGGACAGGGGGCGAGCAGTACTTC
D gene: TRBD1; V gene: TRBV7-6; clone size: .; J gene: TRBJ1-6; CDR3 protein: CASSPGQTNSPLHF; CDR3 DNA: TGTGCCAGCAGCCCGGGACAGACAAATTCCCCCCTCCACTTT
D gene: TRBD2; V gene: TRBV2; clone size: .; J gene: TRBJ2-1; CDR3 protein: CASTGRGRDEQFF; CDR3 DNA: TGTGCCAGCACAGGCCGAGGGAGGGATGAGCAGTTCTTC
D gene: .; V gene: TRBV5-6; clone size: few; J gene: TRBJ2-7; CDR3 protein: CASSFLQGTYEQYF; CDR3 DNA: TGTGCCAGCAGCTTCCTACAGGGAACCTACGAGCAGTACTTC
D gene: .; V gene: TRBV5-1; clone size: .; J gene: TRBJ1-1; CDR3 protein: CASSLVRGSENTEAFF; CDR3 DNA: TGCGCCAGCAGCTTGGTAAGGGGATCGGAGAACACTGAAGCTTTCTTT
D gene: .; V gene: TRBV19; clone size: .; J gene: TRBJ2-5; CDR3 protein: CASSIDGRGSQETQYF; CDR3 DNA: TGTGCCAGTAGTATAGATGGGCGGGGCAGCCAAGAGACCCAGTACTTC
D gene: .; V gene: TRBV7-9; clone size: .; J gene: TRBJ1-2; CDR3 protein: CASSLVDLGGDYGYTF; CDR3 DNA: TGTGCCAGCAGCTTAGTTGACTTAGGTGGAGACTATGGCTACACCTTC
D gene: .; V gene: TRBV2; clone size: once; J gene: TRBJ2-5; CDR3 protein: CASSKGAGGLQETQYF; CDR3 DNA: TGTGCCAGCAGTAAGGGGGCGGGGGGCCTCCAAGAGACCCAGTACTTC
D gene: TRBD2; V gene: TRBV7-8; clone size: .; J gene: TRBJ2-1; CDR3 protein: CASSRRGGYNEQFF; CDR3 DNA: TGTGCCAGCAGCCGGAGGGGAGGGTACAATGAGCAGTTCTTC
D gene: .; V gene: TRBV6-1; clone size: .; J gene: TRBJ2-7; CDR3 protein: CASVKEISSSYEQYF; CDR3 DNA: TGTGCCAGTGTCAAGGAGATATCTTCCTCCTACGAGCAGTACTTC
D gene: TRBD2; V gene: TRBV2; clone size: .; J gene: TRBJ2-7; CDR3 protein: CASRTPGLAGGPTYEQYF; CDR3 DNA: TGTGCCAGCAGGACCCCGGGACTAGCGGGGGGGCCGACCTACGAGCAGTACTTC
D gene: TRBD2; V gene: TRBV7-9; clone size: .; J gene: TRBJ2-1; CDR3 protein: CASSAVAGKDNEQFF; CDR3 DNA: TGTGCCAGCAGCGCCGTAGCGGGGAAGGACAATGAGCAGTTCTTC
D gene: TRBD1; V gene: TRBV2; clone size: .; J gene: TRBJ1-3; CDR3 protein: CASSSDRGHRNTIYF; CDR3 DNA: TGTGCCAGCAGTTCAGACAGGGGTCATAGAAACACCATATATTTT
D gene: .; V gene: TRBV11-3; clone size: .; J gene: TRBJ1-2; CDR3 protein: CASSSGGGRRGYTF; CDR3 DNA: TGTGCCAGCAGCTCTGGGGGGGGGCGAAGGGGCTACACCTTC
D gene: .; V gene: TRBV4-1; clone size: .; J gene: TRBJ1-6; CDR3 protein: CASSRQDNSPLHF; CDR3 DNA: TGCGCCAGCAGCAGGCAGGATAATTCACCCCTCCACTTT
D gene: TRBD2; V gene: TRBV4-1; clone size: .; J gene: TRBJ2-7; CDR3 protein: CASSPTWGGDREQYF; CDR3 DNA: TGCGCCAGCAGCCCGACCTGGGGAGGGGACCGCGAGCAGTACTTC
D gene: .; V gene: TRBV7-7; clone size: .; J gene: TRBJ1-3; CDR3 protein: CASSRDSLGGTIYF; CDR3 DNA: TGTGCTAGCAGCCGCGACAGTCTCGGCGGCACCATATATTTT
D gene: .; V gene: TRBV6-1; clone size: .; J gene: TRBJ1-1; CDR3 protein: CASSGAPTLNTEAFF; CDR3 DNA: TGTGCCAGCAGTGGGGCCCCGACCCTGAACACTGAAGCTTTCTTT
D gene: .; V gene: TRBV18; clone size: .; J gene: TRBJ1-2; CDR3 protein: CASSPGGNNYGYTF; CDR3 DNA: TGTGCCAGCTCACCCGGCGGAAATAACTATGGCTACACCTTC
D gene: TRBD2; V gene: TRBV12-5; clone size: .; J gene: TRBJ2-3; CDR3 protein: CASGLILAGSTDTQYF; CDR3 DNA: TGTGCTAGTGGTTTGATACTAGCGGGGAGCACAGATACGCAGTATTTT
D gene: TRBD2; V gene: TRBV7-8; clone size: .; J gene: TRBJ2-3; CDR3 protein: CASSLPGGAGTDTQYF; CDR3 DNA: TGTGCCAGCAGCTTACCCGGGGGGGCCGGCACAGATACGCAGTATTTT
D gene: TRBD1; V gene: TRBV2; clone size: .; J gene: TRBJ1-6; CDR3 protein: CASSDRGQSPLHF; CDR3 DNA: TGTGCCAGCAGTGACAGGGGGCAATCACCCCTCCACTTT
D gene: .; V gene: TRBV2; clone size: .; J gene: TRBJ2-2; CDR3 protein: CASRLDWNTGELFF; CDR3 DNA: TGTGCCAGCAGACTGGACTGGAACACCGGGGAGCTGTTTTTT
D gene: .; V gene: TRBV12-2; clone size: once; J gene: TRBJ1-1; CDR3 protein: CASRSGTGGELSEAFF; CDR3 DNA: TGTGCAAGTCGCTCTGGGACAGGGGGCGAATTGTCTGAAGCTTTCTTT
D gene: TRBD1; V gene: TRBV7-9; clone size: .; J gene: TRBJ1-2; CDR3 protein: CASSLGGAGGSYGYTF; CDR3 DNA: TGTGCCAGCAGCTTAGGGGGTGCAGGGGGGAGCTATGGCTACACCTTC
D gene: .; V gene: TRBV30; clone size: few; J gene: TRBJ1-3; CDR3 protein: CAFDRSSGNTIYF; CDR3 DNA: TGTGCCTTTGACAGGTCCTCTGGAAACACCATATATTTT
D gene: .; V gene: TRBV4-1; clone size: .; J gene: TRBJ1-6; CDR3 protein: CASSQGAARGARKSPLHF; CDR3 DNA: TGCGCCAGCAGCCAAGGGGCCGCGCGGGGGGCGCGTAAATCACCCCTCCACTTT
D gene: .; V gene: TRBV7-2; clone size: .; J gene: TRBJ2-3; CDR3 protein: CASSSSKLAFGTDTQYF; CDR3 DNA: TGTGCCAGCAGCTCCTCCAAACTAGCCTTCGGGACAGATACGCAGTATTTT
D gene: .; V gene: TRBV29-1; clone size: .; J gene: TRBJ2-5; CDR3 protein: CSVDRGAGETQYF; CDR3 DNA: TGCAGCGTTGACCGGGGGGCCGGAGAGACCCAGTACTTC
D gene: .; V gene: TRBV5-1; clone size: .; J gene: TRBJ1-1; CDR3 protein: CASSLMDSNQAFF; CDR3 DNA: TGCGCCAGCAGCTTGATGGACAGCAATCAAGCTTTCTTT
D gene: .; V gene: TRBV18; clone size: .; J gene: TRBJ1-2; CDR3 protein: CASSQDYNSNYGYTF; CDR3 DNA: TGTGCCAGCTCACAAGACTACAACTCTAACTATGGCTACACCTTC
D gene: .; V gene: TRBV19; clone size: .; J gene: TRBJ1-1; CDR3 protein: CASSMGWGGATEAFF; CDR3 DNA: TGTGCCAGTAGTATGGGCTGGGGGGGGGCCACTGAAGCTTTCTTT
D gene: .; V gene: TRBV2; clone size: .; J gene: TRBJ1-2; CDR3 protein: CASSVNGGDYGYTF; CDR3 DNA: TGTGCCAGCAGTGTAAACGGGGGGGACTATGGCTACACCTTC
D gene: .; V gene: TRBV2; clone size: few; J gene: TRBJ1-4; CDR3 protein: CASSGVRVNEKLFF; CDR3 DNA: TGTGCCAGCAGTGGAGTCAGGGTGAATGAAAAACTGTTTTTT
D gene: TRBD1; V gene: TRBV7-8; clone size: .; J gene: TRBJ1-4; CDR3 protein: CASSLAHFLTDRGSNEKLFF; CDR3 DNA: TGTGCCAGCAGCTTAGCGCATTTCTTAACCGACAGGGGATCCAATGAAAAACTGTTTTTT
D gene: .; V gene: TRBV7-9; clone size: .; J gene: TRBJ1-2; CDR3 protein: CASSRQESNYGYTF; CDR3 DNA: TGTGCCAGCAGCAGACAGGAGTCAAACTATGGCTACACCTTC
D gene: TRBD1; V gene: TRBV7-9; clone size: .; J gene: TRBJ2-3; CDR3 protein: CASSYGTGFTDTQYF; CDR3 DNA: TGTGCCAGCAGCTATGGGACAGGCTTCACAGATACGCAGTATTTT
D gene: .; V gene: TRBV19; clone size: .; J gene: TRBJ1-1; CDR3 protein: CASTPINRIEAFF; CDR3 DNA: TGTGCCAGTACCCCGATCAACAGGATAGAAGCTTTCTTT
D gene: .; V gene: TRBV4-3; clone size: .; J gene: TRBJ1-2; CDR3 protein: CASSQDREGNYGYTF; CDR3 DNA: TGCGCCAGCAGCCAAGATCGGGAGGGCAACTATGGCTACACCTTC
D gene: TRBD1; V gene: TRBV5-1; clone size: .; J gene: TRBJ2-2; CDR3 protein: CASSLEGGQGGTGELFF; CDR3 DNA: TGCGCCAGCAGCTTGGAGGGGGGACAGGGAGGCACCGGGGAGCTGTTTTTT
D gene: .; V gene: TRBV2; clone size: .; J gene: TRBJ2-3; CDR3 protein: CASSGRGDTDTQYF; CDR3 DNA: TGTGCCAGCAGTGGCCGGGGAGACACAGATACGCAGTATTTT
D gene: TRBD2; V gene: TRBV7-9; clone size: .; J gene: TRBJ2-5; CDR3 protein: CASSLVSGGRSETQYF; CDR3 DNA: TGTGCCAGCAGCTTAGTTTCGGGGGGAAGGTCGGAGACCCAGTACTTC
D gene: .; V gene: TRBV27; clone size: .; J gene: TRBJ1-5; CDR3 protein: CASSFGRSNQPQHF; CDR3 DNA: TGTGCCAGCAGTTTCGGGAGAAGCAATCAGCCCCAGCATTTT
D gene: .; V gene: TRBV5-4; clone size: .; J gene: TRBJ2-5; CDR3 protein: CASSRDSVETQYF; CDR3 DNA: TGTGCCAGCAGCCGGGACTCTGTTGAGACCCAGTACTTC